The 9 T cell receptor beta chains presented below share a single source sample, sequenced in a study of PD-1 blockade in classical Hodgkin lymphoma (dated by TCRdb to 2019 to 2021). Libraries were prepared through the immunoSEQ multiplex PCR assay. TCRdb holds this immuneACCESS table with in-frame rearrangements only. Some clones are missing; in checked studies, unresolved V genes explain under half, and the rest has no known cause. This sample gives about 27,000 clones in total; 85% to 90% of them show up just once. Around 6.7% of the sample lies in the top ten. The time point label, read with the paper, signifies: cycle 1 day 1 (C1D1), immediately before nivolumab initiation. Every trial patient had relapsed following autologous stem cell transplantation, and prior brentuximab vedotin exposure was what differed among cohorts A, B and C. CD8+ T cells were purified from thawed PBMCs by magnetic negative selection with a Miltenyi CD8+ T cell isolation kit.

Sequencing was performed on CD8+ T cells from blood, taken at baseline. The receptors derive from a human donor with classical Hodgkin lymphoma.

This rearrangement joins TRBV7-8 to TRBJ2-3, with 9 bases fitting TRBD1. The ends lost 5 bases at V and 6 bases at J; junction bases unmatched: 9. The CDR3 length is 15 residues. Per germline, CDR1 SGHVS and CDR2 FQNEAQ. This chain's CDR3 is CASSPGTGLPDTQYF. The CDR3 nucleotides are TGTGCCAGCAGCCCCGGGACAGGGCTCCCGGATACGCAGTATTTT. Filled out from reference TRBV7-8 and TRBJ2-3, the complete variable domain reads GAGVSQSPRYKVAKRGQDVALRCDPISGHVSLFWYQQALGQGPEFLTYFQNEAQLDKSGLPSDRFFAERPEGSVSTLKIQRTQQEDSAVYLCASSPGTGLPDTQYFGPGTRLTVL.

The chain carries TRBV28 and TRBJ2-7, with D perhaps matching TRBD1 or TRBD2 (5 bases each). Per germline, CDR1 MDHEN and CDR2 SYDVKM. This CDR3 region has 20 residues. Deletions cut 2 bases from V and 4 bases from J, with 30 bases between. Here the CDR3 DNA reads TGTGCCAGCAGTTTAGGGCCGGGGCAGGGCCCCCGATTCACCTATTACGAGCAGTACTTC. Protein product: CASSLGPGQGPRFTYYEQYF. The full variable domain, with the rest looked up from reference TRBV28 and TRBJ2-7, is DVKVTQSSRYLVKRTGEKVFLECVQDMDHENMFWYRQDPGLGLRLIYFSYDVKMKEKGDIPEGYSVSREKKERFSLILESASTNQTSMYLCASSLGPGQGPRFTYYEQYFGPGTRLTVT.

This rearrangement joins TRBV5-1 to TRBJ2-7; no clear D. The CDR3 sequence is 15 residues long. Germline values: CDR1 SGHRS, CDR2 YFSETQ. Deletions cut 4 bases from V and 0 bases from J, with 14 bases between. The CDR3 spells CASSPRQPSSYEQYF. CDR3 DNA: TGCGCCAGCAGCCCCCGCCAGCCGAGCTCCTACGAGCAGTACTTC.

The chain joins TRBV7-8 to TRBJ2-7; the D gene is possibly TRBD2 (6 bases). The CDR3 covers 15 residues. Trimming took 5 bases from V and 1 from J, leaving 15 bases between them. Germline V gene sequence: CDR1 SGHVS, CDR2 FQNEAQ. CDR3 in DNA: TGTGCCAGCAGCGTAGGCCGGGGGAAGTCCTACGAGCAGTACTTC. Translating it yields CASSVGRGKSYEQYF.

V and J are TRBV4-2 and TRBJ2-3; TRBD2 agrees at 10 bases. The CDR3 is 19 residues long. Germline V gene lookup returns CDR1 LGHNA and CDR2 YNFKEQ. Trimming at V came to 1 base and at J to 8 bases, leaving 18 bases not matched to a gene. The CDR3 region is CASSQVGLAGDASRPTQYF. The DNA of the CDR3 is TGTGCCAGCAGCCAAGTAGGGCTAGCGGGAGATGCAAGCCGACCTACGCAGTATTTT.

This chain links TRBV10-2 with TRBJ2-1; 7 bases fit TRBD2. Per the germline V gene, CDR1 is WSHSY and CDR2 is SAAADI. This CDR3 is 16 amino acids long. V lost 4 bases, J lost 2 bases, and 8 bases stayed unmatched. CDR3 coding DNA: TGCGCCAGCAGTGGGGCTAGCGGAGCCCCCTACAATGAGCAGTTCTTC. Translating gives CASSGASGAPYNEQFF.

This clone appeared once. J is TRBJ2-3 and V is TRBV2; D possibly uses TRBD1 or TRBD2 (7 bases each). The V end lost 6 bases, the J end lost 3 bases, and 25 bases lay between the germline ends. The CDR3 runs to 18 residues. CDR1 SNHLY and CDR2 FYNNEI come from the germline V gene. This CDR3 reads CASRLTGVAGVLTDTQYF. CDR3 nucleotides: TGTGCCAGCAGACTTACAGGGGTTGCGGGAGTATTAACAGATACGCAGTATTTT. Supplemented by reference TRBV2 and TRBJ2-3, the full variable domain reads EPEVTQTPSHQVTQMGQEVILRCVPISNHLYFYWYRQILGQKVEFLVSFYNNEISEKSEIFDDQFSVERPDGSNFTLKIRSTKLEDSAMYFCASRLTGVAGVLTDTQYFGPGTRLTVL.

The chain combines TRBV6-6 with TRBJ1-5; 7 nucleotides align to TRBD1. In germline, CDR1 is MNHNY, CDR2 SVGAGI (reference sequence). V was clipped by 5 bases and J by 10 bases; unmatched bases: 8. This CDR3 is built from 13 residues. The CDR3 reads CASSTGEGNPQHF. The CDR3 DNA reads as TGTGCCAGCAGTACAGGGGAGGGAAATCCCCAGCATTTT.

The chain is built from TRBV5-5 and TRBJ1-5, with D possibly matching TRBD1 (5 bases). The CDR3 has 14 residues. Germline CDR1 and CDR2: SGHKS and YYEKEE (reference sequence). The V end was cut by 4 bases, the J end by 3 bases, with 11 bases between. CDR3 residues: CASSLDNYNQPQHF. DNA for the CDR3: TGTGCCAGCAGCCTGGACAACTACAATCAGCCCCAGCATTTT.